The 20 T cell receptor beta chains given below trace back to one sample, sequenced in a study of blood T cell repertoires in COVID-19. This table comes from immunoSEQ multiplex PCR, and its TCRdb copy is limited to in-frame clones, with some not included. The sample has around 290,000 clones, around 89% seen once. Material for sequencing was peripheral blood. All receptors come from a man in his forties or fifties with acute or convalescent COVID-19.

This clone was found a few times. The chain is built from TRBV3-1 (or the pseudogene TRBV3-2) and TRBJ2-2; D is perhaps TRBD1 (5 bases). Germline CDR1 reads LGHDT; CDR2 reads YNNKEL (reference sequence). The CDR3 is made up of 12 amino acids. V gave up 2 bases and J gave up 7 bases, with 5 bases separating them. In nucleotides, the CDR3 is TGTGCCAGCAGCCAAACAGGCGGGGAGCTGTTTTTT. It codes for CASSQTGGELFF.

The gene calls are TRBV12-3 or TRBV12-4 and TRBJ2-1, with D perhaps matching TRBD1 (6 bases). CDR3 length equals 12 residues. V shed 5 bases and J shed 9 bases, with 11 bases lying between them. This chain's CDR3 is CASSDRWGEQFF. CDR3 nucleotide sequence: TGTGCCAGCAGTGACAGGTGGGGTGAGCAGTTCTTC.

The rearrangement links TRBV3-1 (or the pseudogene TRBV3-2) to TRBJ2-7, with 8 bases that match TRBD1. J was trimmed by 3 bases and V by 1 base; bases with no gene match: 5. Germline CDR1 reads LGHDT; CDR2 reads YNNKEL (reference sequence). The CDR3 totals 15 residues. Here the CDR3 DNA reads TGTGCCAGCAGCCAAGGGCCAGGGGGCGTCTACGAGCAGTACTTC. It codes for CASSQGPGGVYEQYF.

The chain is built from TRBV13 and TRBJ2-7, with D tentatively TRBD1 (5 bases). The ends were cut back, 5 bases at V and 7 bases at J, with 15 bases in the middle. This CDR3 spans 13 amino acids. Germline assignment: CDR1 PRHDT and CDR2 FYEKMQ (reference sequence). The CDR3 bases are TGTGCCAGCAGCCTCCGACAGCAAGGGGAGCAGTACTTC. Protein product: CASSLRQQGEQYF.

About this clone: The DNA is left out, because the CDR3 cannot be placed on it with certainty; the CDR3 is given as TCRdb lists it. The chain joins TRBV6-6 to TRBJ1-4; the table gives TRBD1 as D, unverified against the DNA. Looked up from germline, CDR1 is MNHNY and CDR2 is SVGAGI (reference sequence). The CDR3 has 15 residues if both end residues are counted. The CDR3 region is CASSSSGQGYEKLFF.

The rearrangement uses TRBV19 and TRBJ1-1; perhaps TRBD1 as D (6 bases). V lost 4 bases and J 5 bases, leaving 20 bases between the germline ends. CDR3 size: 16 residues. Germline V lookup: CDR1 LNHDA, CDR2 SQIVND (reference sequence). The CDR3 DNA reads TGTGCCAGTAGTACCCCCTCGGGGGGGGCGAGGACTGAAGCTTTCTTT. Its translation: CASSTPSGGARTEAFF.

V is TRBV2 and J is TRBJ1-2; unclear D gene. V was shortened by 1 base and J by 4 bases, with 16 bases between the two germline ends. Germline-derived CDR1 and CDR2 are SNHLY and FYNNEI. The CDR3 spans 16 residues. CDR3 in DNA: TGTGCCAGCAGTGAAGGCGGCCCTAGGAAAGGCTATGGCTACACCTTC. Translating it yields CASSEGGPRKGYGYTF.

In DNA, the CDR3 is TGTGCCAGCAGCCAATTGCGAGAAAGTAGCAAGCAGTATTTT. This encodes CASSQLRESSKQYF. The rearrangement joins TRBV3-1 (or the pseudogene TRBV3-2) to TRBJ2-3; D gene ambiguous. The CDR3 consists of 14 residues. V dropped 2 bases and J dropped 11 bases, with 17 bases sitting between them. Germline V lookup: CDR1 LGHDT, CDR2 YNNKEL (reference sequence).

V and J are TRBV9 and TRBJ2-3; 9 nucleotides match TRBD2. CDR3 length: 15 residues. In germline, CDR1 is SGDLS, CDR2 YYNGEE. The junction had 3 bases not matched to a gene; V was cut back by 0 bases and J by 4 bases. The CDR3 reads CASSVEASGADTQYF. CDR3 nucleotides: TGTGCCAGCAGCGTAGAGGCTAGCGGGGCAGATACGCAGTATTTT.

The CDR3 nucleotides read TGTGCCAGCAGTCCGGACAGGGGGCGAGGACAGCCCCAGCATTTT. Translating gives CASSPDRGRGQPQHF. The chain links TRBV27 to TRBJ1-5; TRBD1 aligns across 11 bases. Trimming removed 5 bases from V and 7 bases from J; junction bases left unmatched: 7. CDR1 and CDR2 (germline): MNHEY, SMNVEV (reference sequence). The CDR3 covers 15 residues.

The chain is built from TRBV6-5 and TRBJ1-5; 8 nucleotides match TRBD1. The trim removed 6 bases at V and 2 bases at J, leaving 3 bases unmatched. Germline assignment: CDR1 MNHEY and CDR2 SVGAGI. This CDR3 has 14 residues. The CDR3 here is CASSLTGGNQPQHF. In DNA form, the CDR3 reads TGTGCCAGCAGCTTGACAGGGGGCAATCAGCCCCAGCATTTT.

The chain has TRBV6-5 and TRBJ1-2; TRBD1 matches 9 bases. The CDR3 runs 14 residues. Germline values: CDR1 MNHEY, CDR2 SVGAGI. Germline trimming cut 6 bases from V and 1 base from J; bases unmatched to any gene: 3. The CDR3 DNA sequence: TGTGCCAGCAGCTGGACAGGGGTTAACTATGGCTACACCTTC. This sequence encodes CASSWTGVNYGYTF.

The V call is TRBV7-2, the J call TRBJ1-6; no firm D call. CDR3 length: 15 amino acids. Germline loops: CDR1 SGHTA, CDR2 FQGNSA. The V end was cut by 7 bases, the J end by 8 bases, with 18 bases between. The CDR3: CASTSGLRRDSPLHF. CDR3 coding DNA: TGTGCCAGCACCTCGGGCCTAAGGAGGGATTCACCCCTCCACTTT.

This chain joins TRBV28 and TRBJ1-5; a possible D gene is TRBD1 (5 bases). V lost 5 bases and J 4 bases, leaving 15 bases between the germline ends. Germline CDR1 and CDR2: MDHEN and SYDVKM. CDR3 length: 15 amino acids. CDR3 loop: CASSLLGASNQPQHF. The CDR3 DNA follows: TGTGCCAGCAGTCTTTTAGGGGCTTCGAATCAGCCCCAGCATTTT.

CDR3 protein: CASSWTGDLRPDTQYF. The DNA of the CDR3 is TGTGCCAGCAGTTGGACAGGGGATCTAAGGCCAGATACGCAGTATTTT. V usage is TRBV6-5 and J usage is TRBJ2-3; 9 bases match TRBD1. V gave up 4 bases and J gave up 4 bases; unmatched junction bases: 9. Germline lookup yields CDR1 MNHEY and CDR2 SVGAGI. CDR3 length equals 16 residues.

This clone was counted a single time. V usage is TRBV15 and J usage is TRBJ2-7; 11 bases agree with TRBD2. The V segment lost 3 bases and the J segment 6 bases; nucleotides outside the gene matches: 13. The germline V gene has CDR1 LNHNV and CDR2 YYDKDF (reference sequence). This CDR3 is built from 17 residues. The CDR3 DNA follows: TGTGCCACCAGCAGCGTTAAGGGCCTAGCGGGGGGAATCGAGCAGTACTTC. Encoded protein: CATSSVKGLAGGIEQYF.

The chain employs TRBV5-4 and TRBJ2-3; possibly TRBD2 for D (6 bases). The CDR3 is 18 amino acids. The germline V gene has CDR1 SGHNT and CDR2 YYREEE (reference sequence). V was trimmed by 0 bases and J by 6 bases, leaving 23 bases between them. The CDR3, as DNA: TGTGCCAGCAGCTTGGTGGCGGGACGGAACCTACAAGGGGATACGCAGTATTTT. Its translation: CASSLVAGRNLQGDTQYF.

CDR3 region: CASSTGQGRTFSTEAFF. CDR3 DNA sequence: TGTGCCAGCAGCACCGGACAGGGGAGGACTTTTAGCACTGAAGCTTTCTTT. The genes are TRBV5-4 and TRBJ1-1; 9 nucleotides agree with TRBD1. Germline V CDR1 and CDR2: SGHNT, YYREEE (reference sequence). This CDR3 comprises 17 residues. V trimming: 4 bases; J trimming: 4 bases; junction bases outside the gene matches: 14.

In this sample, this clone turned up once. The chain recombines TRBV3-1 (or the pseudogene TRBV3-2) with TRBJ1-1, with D tentatively TRBD1 (6 bases). This CDR3 region has 12 residues. CDR1 is LGHDT and CDR2 is YNNKEL in the germline V gene (reference sequence). The V gene lost 2 bases and the J gene lost 10 bases, with 11 bases spanning the gap. The CDR3 sequence is CASSQREGGAFF. Written as DNA, the CDR3 is TGTGCCAGCAGCCAAAGGGAGGGGGGAGCTTTCTTT.

The chain employs TRBV9 and TRBJ2-1, with 7 bases lining up with TRBD2. J was trimmed by 4 bases and V by 7 bases; bases with no gene match: 14. The CDR3 sequence is 16 residues long. Germline values: CDR1 SGDLS, CDR2 YYNGEE. CDR3 residues: CASHPGSGGGYNEQFF. CDR3 nucleotide sequence: TGTGCCAGCCACCCGGGTAGTGGGGGGGGGTACAATGAGCAGTTCTTC.